What follows describes a single T cell receptor (beta chain). This may be a read error: a much more frequent sequence differs by one nucleotide. The conserved phenylalanine or tryptophan normally closing the CDR3 is absent here, so this likely arose from a read error. Via MiXCR, TCRdb re-called the 5' RACE reads, giving one row per CDR3 protein. The top ten clones hold 4.6% of a sample with tens of thousands of distinct CDR3 sequences, approximately 15% of them seen once. The data belong to a study of neurological immune-mediated disorders. This sample's time point: longitudinal time-point 1 (baseline). 2 million PBMCs stored at -80 C were the source of the unsorted libraries. Germline V CDR1 and CDR2: SGHRS, YFSETQ. Trimming stripped 4 bases from V and 6 bases from J, with 7 bases between. The CDR3 spans 12 residues.

The source is a female donor with HTLV-1-associated myelopathy (HAM/TSP). What was sequenced was PBMCs. This chain joins TRBV5-1 and TRBJ2-2; D remains unclear. The CDR3 loop is CASSGSPGELFL. The CDR3 DNA is TGCGCCAGCAGCGGATCACCCGGGGAGCTGTTTCTT.